This TCR beta chain was sequenced for a study of cytomegalovirus exposure and HLA in healthy donors (TCRdb year 2017). Turning to the overall study: An earlier analysis of about 560 of the donors reported around 280 Gb of sequence data and approximately 120 million unique TCR beta sequences obtained from around 180 million T cells. Among about 370 genotyped donors of the cohort, an average of around 250,000 unique TCR beta nucleotide sequences was sequenced per donor, of which roughly 18% were non-productive. The study used immunosequencing to profile the T cell repertoires of approximately 690 subjects and linked those repertoires to cytomegalovirus serostatus. High-throughput TCR immunosequencing, statistical association of individual TCRs with disease status, and machine learning were combined to predict cytomegalovirus infection status. Roughly 5 DR-DQ haplotypes were treated as single units for association and clustering because of strong linkage in the cohort. An earlier analysis of roughly 580 of the donors used high-throughput TCR beta sequencing to judge whether each TCR beta V gene segment behaved as functional or pseudogenic. The genetic ancestry cluster associated with self-reported Caucasian donors included over 65% of the 300 to 400 genotyped donors. Genome-wide SNP genotypes for about 55% of the roughly 670 donors were used in a later genetic analysis, which treated that subset as a discovery cohort. Donor age, sex, ethnicity and CMV serostatus were compiled alongside the repertoire data. A later analysis re-analyzed previously published TCR beta repertoires from several hundred donors and added high-resolution HLA genotyping to study TCR occurrence patterns. An early release that covered roughly 600 HLA-typed donors contained approximately 300 gigabases of sequencing data and 80 million or so unique TCR sequences. Typing coverage differed by locus: A, B, C, DRB1 and DQB1 were typed in about 629-630 donors, DQA1 in 522, DPA1 in roughly 590, and DPB1 in about 450. Besides the first cohort of roughly 640 subjects, a separate validation cohort made up of over 100 different subjects was used. All discovery cohort repertoires had been generated on a single sequencing platform. Both class I and class II loci were covered by HLA typing, at four-digit resolution. The study aimed to test whether signatures of past pathogen exposure could be identified by cataloging public T cell receptors. The later analysis used no new phenotypic data to find candidate immune exposures, relying instead on TCR beta sequences and their occurrence across donors.

Comments on this clone: The target of this receptor is not known. No much larger clonotype is one base removed from it; base qualities were not supplied.

The library was made by the immunoSEQ multiplex PCR assay. For the multiplex PCR, a mixture combining 60 forward primers for TCR Vbeta segments and 13 reverse primers for TCR Jbeta segments was used. A multiplex PCR assay on genomic DNA amplified the CDR3 region of rearranged TCR beta genes. The Illumina HiSeq System was used to sequence the amplified TCR beta libraries as 87-base-pair reads. For the original study's pipeline: Across the roughly 700 repertoires, a later analysis counted roughly 77 million unique TCR beta chains, about 10 million of which were shared by at least two donors. Raw reads were error-corrected and collapsed into unique sequences by a nearest-neighbor algorithm in which closely related sequences were merged to remove PCR and sequencing errors. CDR3 sequences were aligned to IMGT reference sequences to assign V, D and J gene segments. For a sequence to be retained, a match of at least six nucleotides to both a V gene segment and a J gene segment was required. Rearrangements were classified as productive when the CDR3 lacked stop codons and remained in frame with V and J, and all other rearrangements were classified as non-productive. CDR3 was defined according to IMGT convention as the region running from the second conserved V-encoded cysteine to the conserved J-encoded phenylalanine. In an earlier analysis of approximately 500 of the donors, sequences lacking an unambiguous match to a single V gene segment were excluded. In an earlier analysis of 450 to 750 of the donors, a V segment was called functional when productive rearrangements were above 56.7%, and segregating when the standard deviation between donors exceeded 5%. To diagnose cytomegalovirus status from the catalog of TCR beta chain sequences, a statistical classification framework was built. In a later analysis, V and J genes were assigned by comparing TCR nucleotide sequences against IMGT/GENE-DB human TR gene sequences. A later analysis assigned CDR3 sequences and most-parsimonious VDJ recombination scenarios with the TCRdist pipeline. In a later analysis, each TCR beta chain was defined by its CDR3 amino acid sequence together with its V-gene family, and reads lacking a unique V-gene family were excluded. A later analysis removed several hundred highly shared, low-generation-probability nucleotide sequences to deal with suspected cross-contamination and a sequencing artifact. A later analysis calculated a clonal expansion index for each public chain from normalized within-repertoire ranks of inferred template counts. In a later analysis, generation probabilities were computed using a VDJ recombination model fitted to out-of-frame rearrangements, and the results were checked against IGoR. Hypergeometric tests were used in a later analysis to score TCR-TCR, TCR-HLA and TCR-CMV co-occurrence, with a repertoire-size bias correction applied to the TCR pairs. In a later analysis, false discovery rates were estimated by permuting HLA or CMV assignments 20 times. In a later analysis, co-occurring TCRs were grouped using DBSCAN, and TCRdist sequence similarity was added for clustering within HLA-allele-positive subsets. Repertoires with fewer than 30,000 or more than 120,000 public chains, plus five repertoires with anomalous nucleotide sharing, were excluded from co-occurrence clustering. TCRdb obtained this table from immuneACCESS and retained in-frame rearrangements with V and J assigned. These tables miss some clones; where compared with another copy, unresolved V genes account for less than half of the shortfall, and the remainder is unexplained. The V and J calls and clone size are taken from that table; D and trimming were inferred from the DNA. The sample contains 210,000 or so clones, 70% to 80% of them found a single time. Clones ranked in the top ten supply roughly 2.1% of the sample.

The cohort consisted of 670 or so healthy bone marrow donors. Cohort members were all nominally healthy when sampled, although unrecorded immune exposures were likely present. The donor was CMV seropositive and belonged to the group of 250 to 300 seropositive cohort members. A peripheral blood sample was collected from each donor, and TCR beta sequencing was performed on peripheral blood mononuclear cells. The Qiagen DNeasy Blood Extraction Kit was used to extract genomic DNA from the blood cell samples. Study-level results and caveats: Compared with equally common non-associated chains, HLA-associated TCR beta chains in a later analysis were more clonally expanded and had lower generation probabilities. The authors suggested that the approach could potentially be extended to other disease states and immunological phenotypes. A later genetic analysis reported fewer N-insertions in productive TCRs among donors in an Asian-associated ancestry cluster than the roughly 650-donor mean. In a later analysis, TCR association rates were found to vary across HLA loci, with the most associated TCRs seen for DRB1 alleles and the fewest for HLA-C alleles. This cohort had only TCR beta chains sequenced, and the lack of alpha or paired-chain data limited which features could be detected. Linkage disequilibrium might explain the correlated functional status among segregating V segments, but an unknown experimental factor could not be ruled out. A cluster of highly shared sequence variants was judged likely to be a technical artifact of the sequencing pipeline. In an earlier analysis of about 550 of the donors, most TCR beta V segments were observed in productive rearrangements about 87% or about 30% of the time, broadly matching IMGT annotations. CMV serostatus was the only immune exposure information available for the cohort. V-gene and J-gene trimming of TCR beta chains was associated with a missense DCLRE1C variant in a later genetic analysis, and the association was replicated in an independent cohort. Some IMGT-functional V segments, including TRBV6-2 and TRBV6-3, could not be distinguished by the 87-base-pair reads and were therefore excluded. When HLA alleles, especially DR and DQ, strongly co-occurred, attributing TCR associations to individual alleles was difficult. In vitro tests confirmed that a few of the cytomegalovirus-associated TCR beta chains recognize cytomegalovirus antigens. At a false discovery rate of 0.05, a later analysis linked under 20,000 TCR beta sequences to specific HLA alleles. A further reported finding was that TCR beta sequences accurately predicted the HLA-A and HLA-B alleles for most subjects in the first cohort. Several of the top co-occurrence clusters appeared to be linked to parvovirus B19, influenza, CMV and Epstein-Barr virus, according to a later analysis. Because HLA typing was missing for some donors at each locus, association tests included only the typed subset. Roughly 15 rarely observed V segments, including chromosome 9 orphons, were excluded from the earlier analysis of almost 600 of the donors because counts were too low. Most TCR sequences were observed very rarely across donors, whereas some public TCRs were present in many individuals. Sequencing depth was assumed to be roughly uniform across donors in the presence/absence analyses, though that assumption may not hold. A later analysis found that most CMV-associated TCR beta chains appeared HLA-restricted, with HLA associations seemingly driven largely by CMV exposure. In both the original and validation cohorts, the classifier was reported to diagnose cytomegalovirus status with high specificity and sensitivity. In the study, around 150 TCR beta chains were listed as associated with cytomegalovirus.

Reading the germline V gene gives CDR1 SGHTA and CDR2 FQGNSA. Relative to germline, V is missing 6 bases and J is missing 2 bases, with 2 bases of the junction outside any gene match. Its CDR3 holds 14 amino acids, cysteine through phenylalanine. This entry keeps only the CDR3 DNA: 42 bases, framed from base 1. The sequence was collected from a woman under 40 in good health and CMV-seropositive. Sequencing used PBMCs. The chain employs TRBV7-2 and TRBJ2-3; TRBD2 matches 10 bases in the middle. The nucleotide sequence reads as follows: TGTGCCAGCAGTCTAGCGGGAGTCACAGATACGCAGTATTTT. It encodes CASSLAGVTDTQYF.